Listed below are T cell receptor beta chains from one sample, sequenced in a study of blood T cells in healthy people across ages. In TCRdb, the 5' RACE reads were re-called with MiXCR into one record per CDR3 protein. The sample has around 990,000 distinct CDR3 sequences, roughly 24% seen once. The sample was also linked to a second study, of T cells of mothers and their children.

Sequenced: blood. The receptors derive from a girl aged 2-10 years in good health. The CDR3 runs from the conserved cysteine through the conserved F or W. The order of the fields is clone size, J gene, D gene, V gene, CDR3 DNA, CDR3 protein. The D gene is left open where the match is weak. Size values are once, few and many counts, or a class for expanded clones, and some rows have none.

.	TRBJ1-1	.	TRBV14	TGTGCCAGCAGCCAAGATGGGGGGACGGGAAAAAACACTGAAGCTTTCTTT	CASSQDGGTGKNTEAFF
.	TRBJ2-3	TRBD1	TRBV13	TGTGCCAGCAGGACCCCGACAGGGGATTCGGATACGCAGTATTTT	CASRTPTGDSDTQYF
few	TRBJ2-3	.	TRBV7-8	TGTGCCAGCAGCTTAATTCGAGTCACAGATACGCAGTATTTT	CASSLIRVTDTQYF
few	TRBJ1-6	.	TRBV19	TGTGCCAGTACCCCGAGGGATAATTCACCCCTCCACTTT	CASTPRDNSPLHF
few	TRBJ2-5	.	TRBV7-9	TGTGCCAGCAGCTTACCCCCTGGAGGTGATGTGAACTTC	CASSLPPGGDVNF
few	TRBJ2-3	.	TRBV7-2	TGTGCCAGCCATTTCTTCTTGACAGATACGCAGTATTTT	CASHFFLTDTQYF
.	TRBJ2-5	TRBD1	TRBV20-1	TGCAGTGCTAGGAAGGGGGCCACACAAGAGACCCAGTACTTC	CSARKGATQETQYF
few	TRBJ2-5	.	TRBV5-5	TGTGCCAGCAGCAACGGGACTGGGGGGACCAAGACCCAGTACTTC	CASSNGTGGTKTQYF
.	TRBJ2-5	.	TRBV7-9	TGTGCCAGCAGCTCTGGTAGCGGGACCCAGTACTTC	CASSSGSGTQYF
.	TRBJ2-3	.	TRBV6-2/TRBV6-3	TGTGCCAGCAGAAAGAGTGATACGCAGTATTTT	CASRKSDTQYF
.	TRBJ2-7	TRBD1	TRBV5-1	TGCGCCAGCAAGGGTGGGGAACAGGGGGCCTACGAGCAGTACTTC	CASKGGEQGAYEQYF
.	TRBJ2-1	TRBD2	TRBV20-1	TGCAGTGCTAGGGTACCCCGGACTAGCGGGGGTTGGACGAATGAGCAGTTCTTC	CSARVPRTSGGWTNEQFF
.	TRBJ2-1	.	TRBV6-5	TGTGCCAGCAGAGGGCCGGGAGTCAATGAGCAGTTCTTC	CASRGPGVNEQFF
.	TRBJ1-2	TRBD1	TRBV3-1	TGTGCCAGCAGCAAAGGACAGGGGGTAACTCCCTATGGCTACACCTTC	CASSKGQGVTPYGYTF
.	TRBJ2-3	TRBD2	TRBV6-5	TGTGCCAGCAGTTACTCCAGACTAGCGGGGGGCCAAGATACGCAGTATTTT	CASSYSRLAGGQDTQYF
.	TRBJ1-1	.	TRBV5-6	TGTGCCAGCAGCGGGAGCCTAAAGAACACTGAAGCTTTCTTT	CASSGSLKNTEAFF
few	TRBJ2-5	.	TRBV4-1	TGCGCCAGCAGCCAAGAATGGGCCCCCTCGGGCGGCGAGACCCAGTACTTC	CASSQEWAPSGGETQYF
few	TRBJ2-7	TRBD2	TRBV12-3/TRBV12-4	TGTGCCAGCAGTTTCTGGGCTAGCGGCTACGAGCAGTACTTC	CASSFWASGYEQYF
.	TRBJ1-2	TRBD1	TRBV4-1	TGCGCCAGCAGCCAACCTGGACAGGGTCCCTATGGCTACACCTTC	CASSQPGQGPYGYTF
.	TRBJ2-5	TRBD2	TRBV24-1	TGTGCCACCAGTGATTTTACAGCGGGAGAGCAAGAGACCCAGTACTTC	CATSDFTAGEQETQYF
.	TRBJ2-2	.	TRBV2	TGTGCCAGCAGTGAAGCTGGAGAAACCGGGGAGCTGTTTTTT	CASSEAGETGELFF
.	TRBJ1-2	.	TRBV9	TGTGCCAGCAGCCAACAGGGAGGCAACTATGGCTACACCTTC	CASSQQGGNYGYTF
.	TRBJ2-5	TRBD2	TRBV3-1	TGTGCCAGCAGCCACCCTAGCGGGGGGAAAGAGACCCAGTACTTC	CASSHPSGGKETQYF
few	TRBJ2-7	.	TRBV20-1	TGCAGTGCTAGAGATCTTGTTGACTCTAGCGAGACATACGAGCAGTACTTC	CSARDLVDSSETYEQYF
.	TRBJ1-6	.	TRBV4-3	TGCGCCAGCAGCCAAGAGGGGTATAATTCACCCCTCCACTTT	CASSQEGYNSPLHF
.	TRBJ2-7	TRBD1	TRBV28	TGTGCCAGCCGTGAGACAGGGTTGGACGAGCAGTACTTC	CASRETGLDEQYF
.	TRBJ1-1	TRBD1	TRBV5-1	TGCGCCAGCAGCTGGGGTGCACTACAGGGGGCGCGTAGCACTGAAGCTTTCTTT	CASSWGALQGARSTEAFF
few	TRBJ2-1	.	TRBV12-3/TRBV12-4	TGTGCCAGCAGTTTATATCCTAGAAATGAGCAGTTCTTC	CASSLYPRNEQFF
.	TRBJ2-1	.	TRBV7-9	TGTGCCAGCAGCTTATCCGAATACCACCAAGAGACCCAGTTCTTC	CASSLSEYHQETQFF